The sequence of this T cell receptor beta chain was determined in a study of T cell repertoires and HLA-DP antigens. Study context: Alloantigens: one with one groove difference and one with about ten differences versus self. Donors were two male and one female, aged 18-to-29 to 60-to-69. DNA input averaged 218.4 ng in sorted CD137+CD4+ and roughly 1.2 ug in pre-culture CD4+.

The germline V gene has CDR1 SGHTA and CDR2 FQGNSA. The CDR3 sequence is 11 residues long. V trimming: 6 bases; J trimming: 13 bases; junction bases outside the gene matches: 6. Assay used: immunoSEQ multiplex PCR; TCRdb lists only in-frame clones, some missing. Of 55,000 to 80,000 clones in the sample, 80% are singletons; the top ten hold 1.5% to 2%. This clone turned up a few times. The antigen is undetermined. The J gene is TRBJ2-1, the V gene TRBV7-2; 7 nucleotides align to TRBD2. The material sequenced was CD4+ T cells from PBMCs. The clonotype comes from a man aged 55 to 69 in good health and CMV-seronegative. The DNA for the CDR3 is TGTGCCAGCAGTGTGAGGGACTACCAGTTCTTC. Translated, it gives CASSVRDYQFF.